The clone carrying this TCR beta chain has more than one count but fewer than ten. Its antigen is not known. The sample has other DNA sequences that encode this CDR3 too. CD4+ naive, central memory, regulatory and stem cell-like memory subsets were isolated by sorting on CD45RO/CCR7/CD25/CD127/CD95/CD27. This CDR3 has 13 amino acids. With 0 bases removed from V and 4 bases from J, the gap between germline ends came to 7 bases. Germline CDR1 and CDR2: GTSNPN and SVGIG (reference sequence). The sample is drawn from a study of beta chain features in type 1 diabetes. Findings and caveats of the study: The study found moderately but significantly shorter TCRB CDR3s in all four CD4+ subsets of Type 1 diabetes patients.

Of the isolated RNA, all was reverse transcribed, and so the sequenced material was expressed TCRB transcripts. Sequenced by immunoSEQ multiplex PCR; TCRdb stores in-frame clones only, minus some. The sample lists 250,000 to 300,000 clones; less than 30% were seen once. V usage is TRBV30 and J usage is TRBJ1-5, with D possibly matching TRBD1 (5 bases). The TCR was taken from a young woman with type 1 diabetes. The specimen sequenced was naive CD4+ T cells from blood. CDR3 residues: CAWSVQENQPQHF. Here the CDR3 DNA reads TGTGCCTGGAGTGTACAGGAGAATCAGCCCCAGCATTTT.